This T cell receptor (beta chain) appears in the sequencing data of a study of CD8 T cells in ankylosing spondylitis. Points from the study as a whole: Significant enrichment of disease-linked clones was reportedly seen in matched ankylosing spondylitis synovial fluid.

Molecular-barcoded quantitative 5'-RACE produced these TCR beta libraries. MiXCR, run by TCRdb on the 5' RACE reads, gives a single entry per CDR3 protein. This table holds roughly 140,000 distinct CDR3 sequences, under 55% found once. The germline V gene has CDR1 MNHEY and CDR2 SVGAGI. This CDR3 has 15 amino acids. Trimming pared 2 bases from V and 3 bases from J, leaving 13 bases between. In regard to this clonotype: Its antigen is undetermined.

Sequenced material: synovial fluid, either unsorted or a sorted T cell fraction (not recorded which). J is TRBJ1-2 and V is TRBV6-5; D is perhaps TRBD1 (5 bases). The TCR originated in a male donor with ankylosing spondylitis. The chain's CDR3 is CASSYGPSGDYGYTF. The CDR3 nucleotides read TGTGCCAGCAGTTACGGACCCTCGGGGGACTATGGCTACACCTTC.